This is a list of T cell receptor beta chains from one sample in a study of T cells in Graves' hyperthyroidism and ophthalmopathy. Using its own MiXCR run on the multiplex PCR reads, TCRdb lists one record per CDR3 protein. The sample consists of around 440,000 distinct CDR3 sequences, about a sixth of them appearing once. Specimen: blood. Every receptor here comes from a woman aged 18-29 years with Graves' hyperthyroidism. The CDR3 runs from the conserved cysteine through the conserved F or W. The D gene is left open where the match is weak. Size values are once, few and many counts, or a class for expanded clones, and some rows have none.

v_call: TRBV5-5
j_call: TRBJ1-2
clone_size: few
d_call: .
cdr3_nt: TGTGCCAGCAGCTTACGTCGGCAGGGAGTTTTCTATGGCTACACCTTC
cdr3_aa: CASSLRRQGVFYGYTF

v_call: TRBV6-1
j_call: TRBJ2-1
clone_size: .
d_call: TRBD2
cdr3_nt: TGTGCCAGCCATATAGCGGGGGTCTACAATGAGCAGTTCTTC
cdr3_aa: CASHIAGVYNEQFF

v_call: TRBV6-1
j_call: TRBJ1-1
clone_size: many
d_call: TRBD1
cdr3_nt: TGTGCCAGCAGTTTAAACAGGGGGCTGGGGAGGGAAGCTTTCTTT
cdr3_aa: CASSLNRGLGREAFF

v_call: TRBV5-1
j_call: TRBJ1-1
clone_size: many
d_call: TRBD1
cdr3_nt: TGCGCCAGCAGCTTGAGTGGGGGACAGACTGAAGCTTTCTTT
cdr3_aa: CASSLSGGQTEAFF

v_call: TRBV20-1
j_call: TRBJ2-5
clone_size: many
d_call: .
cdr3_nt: TGCAGTGCTAGAGCTGGGGGAGGAGGAGAGACCCAGTACTTC
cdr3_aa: CSARAGGGGETQYF

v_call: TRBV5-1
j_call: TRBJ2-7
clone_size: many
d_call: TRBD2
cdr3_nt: TGCGCCAGCAGCTTGTCAGCGGGAGTAGACTACGAGCAGTACTTC
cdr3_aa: CASSLSAGVDYEQYF

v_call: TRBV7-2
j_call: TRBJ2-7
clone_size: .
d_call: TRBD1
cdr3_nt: TGTGCCAGCAGCGGGGGGACAGGGGGCGAGCAGTACTTC
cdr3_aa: CASSGGTGGEQYF

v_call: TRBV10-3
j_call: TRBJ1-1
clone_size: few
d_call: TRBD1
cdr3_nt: TGTGCCATCAGTGAGGAAACAGGGGGGGCTGAAGCTTTCTTT
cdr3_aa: CAISEETGGAEAFF

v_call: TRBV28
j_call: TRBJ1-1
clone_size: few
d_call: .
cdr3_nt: TGTGCCAGCGGCACGCCTCAGGGATGGGCTTTCTTT
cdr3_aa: CASGTPQGWAFF

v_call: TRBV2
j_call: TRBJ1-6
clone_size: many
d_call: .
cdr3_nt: TGTGCCAGCAGCACCCAGGGCCATAATTCACCCCTCCACTTT
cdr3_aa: CASSTQGHNSPLHF

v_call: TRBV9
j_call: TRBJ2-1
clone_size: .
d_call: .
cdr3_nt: TGTGCCAGCAGCCCCGAGCCCTTTTACAATGAGCAGTTCTTC
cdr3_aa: CASSPEPFYNEQFF

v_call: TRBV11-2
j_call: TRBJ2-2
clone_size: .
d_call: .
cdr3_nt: TGTGCCAGCAGCCTCCATCGGGGTGCGAACACCGGGGAGCTGTTTTTT
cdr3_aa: CASSLHRGANTGELFF

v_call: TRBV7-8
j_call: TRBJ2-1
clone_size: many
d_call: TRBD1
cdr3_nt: TGTGCCAGCAGCTTAGACAGGGGGCGGGTAAATGAGCAGTTCTTC
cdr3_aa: CASSLDRGRVNEQFF

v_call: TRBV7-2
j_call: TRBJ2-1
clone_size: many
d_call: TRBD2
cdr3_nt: TGTGCCAGCAGCTTATTTTCCCCACTAGCGGACAATGAGCAGTTCTTC
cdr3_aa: CASSLFSPLADNEQFF

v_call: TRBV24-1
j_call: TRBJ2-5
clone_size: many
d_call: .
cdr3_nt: TGTGCCACCAGTGGTCCGGGAAGGGGGATAGGGGAGACCCAGTACTTC
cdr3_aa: CATSGPGRGIGETQYF